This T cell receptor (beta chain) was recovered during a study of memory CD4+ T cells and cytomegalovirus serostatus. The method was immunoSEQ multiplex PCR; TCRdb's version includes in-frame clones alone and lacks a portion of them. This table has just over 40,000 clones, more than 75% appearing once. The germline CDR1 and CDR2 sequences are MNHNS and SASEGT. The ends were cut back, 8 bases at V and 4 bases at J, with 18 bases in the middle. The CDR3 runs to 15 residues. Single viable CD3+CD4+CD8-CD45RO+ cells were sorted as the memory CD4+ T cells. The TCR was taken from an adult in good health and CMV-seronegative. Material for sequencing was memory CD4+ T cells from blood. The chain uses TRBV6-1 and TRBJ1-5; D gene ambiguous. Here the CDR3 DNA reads TGTGCCAGCCGCAGGACGCGGCAAACGAATCAGCCCCAGCATTTT. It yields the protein CASRRTRQTNQPQHF.